The 13 T cell receptor beta chains presented below share a single source sample, sequenced in a study of T cells in Graves' hyperthyroidism and ophthalmopathy. RNA transcripts yielded amplified TCR beta CDR3 regions. Primed by the HTBI set, a first-round RT-PCR was run on the TCR CDR3. TCRdb re-derived calls from the multiplex PCR reads in MiXCR, one entry per CDR3 protein. The sample lists about 640,000 distinct CDR3 sequences, roughly 15% occurring once. Sequencing was performed on blood. These receptors were obtained from a woman aged 45-59 years with Graves' ophthalmopathy.

This clonotype has only a few counts. The chain links TRBV18 to TRBJ1-6, with D perhaps TRBD1 (6 bases). There are 16 residues in the CDR3. V was clipped by 5 bases and J by 6 bases, with 17 bases between them. Germline CDR1 reads KGHSH; CDR2 reads LQKENI. CDR3 in DNA: TGTGCCAGCTCATCCCTCCTCGGACAGACTAATTCACCCCTCCACTTT. Its protein product is CASSSLLGQTNSPLHF.

The CDR3 region has the DNA TGTGCCAGCAGTCCAAGGACAGGGGGGTACTCCTACGAGCAGTACTTC. It translates to CASSPRTGGYSYEQYF. The rearrangement joins TRBV27 to TRBJ2-7; 10 nucleotides agree with TRBD1. Germline loops: CDR1 MNHEY, CDR2 SMNVEV (reference sequence). Losses at the gene ends were 5 bases for V and 0 bases for J; bases not matched to a gene: 7. This CDR3 spans 16 amino acids.

In its sample, this clonotype was seen a few times. The J gene is TRBJ2-1, the V gene TRBV24-1, with 10 bases aligning to TRBD2. This CDR3 region has 17 residues. Germline trimming cut 2 bases from V and 8 bases from J; bases unmatched to any gene: 11. Germline assignment: CDR1 KGHDR and CDR2 SFDVKD. CDR3 residues: CATSDYSGRAARDEQFF. DNA of the CDR3: TGTGCCACCAGTGATTACAGCGGGAGGGCTGCTCGGGATGAGCAGTTCTTC.

In its sample, this clonotype was seen many times. The genes are TRBV7-2 and TRBJ2-1; 12 bases align to TRBD2. The CDR3 covers 16 residues. J lost 4 bases, V lost 5 bases, and 6 bases had no gene match. Germline CDR1 is SGHTA and CDR2 is FQGNSA. In nucleotides, the CDR3 is TGTGCCAGCAGCCCCCGACTAGCGGGAGTGTACAATGAGCAGTTCTTC. Protein: CASSPRLAGVYNEQFF.

This clonotype was seen only a few times. The chain carries TRBV7-2 and TRBJ1-5; D remains unclear. From germline, CDR1 is SGHTA and CDR2 FQGNSA. V lost 5 bases, J lost 3 bases, and 17 bases lay in between. This CDR3 contains 16 residues. The CDR3 nucleotides are TGTGCCAGCAGCCTAAGAGGAGCTCTTATCAATCAGCCCCAGCATTTT. Encoded protein: CASSLRGALINQPQHF.

The V gene is TRBV14, the J gene TRBJ1-4; no definite D call. CDR1 is SGHDN, CDR2 FVKESK, per germline. This CDR3 spans 15 amino acids. V dropped 1 base and J dropped 3 bases, with 9 bases sitting between them. CDR3 in amino acids: CASSQARLSNEKLFF. The CDR3 DNA reads as TGTGCCAGCAGCCAAGCCAGACTATCTAATGAAAAACTGTTTTTT.

Notes on this clonotype: This may be a read error, as it is one base from a much larger clone. In DNA, the CDR3 is TGTGCCAGCACCATAGGCACAAACTATGGCTACACCTTC. Protein: CASTIGTNYGYTF. The chain recombines TRBV12-3 or TRBV12-4 with TRBJ1-2; D unclear. Deletions cut 7 bases from V and 2 bases from J, with 11 bases between. This CDR3 has 13 amino acids.

This clonotype appeared many times. This rearrangement joins TRBV20-1 to TRBJ1-1; D is unresolved. V was shortened by 2 bases and J by 1 base, with 5 bases between the two germline ends. This CDR3 comprises 12 residues. Germline CDR1 is DFQATT and CDR2 is SNEGSKA (reference sequence). Here the CDR3 DNA reads TGCAGTGCTAGAACGGGGAACACTGAAGCTTTCTTT. It encodes CSARTGNTEAFF.

There are many counts of this clonotype. The chain couples TRBV6-1 to TRBJ2-2; 9 nucleotides agree with TRBD1. In germline, CDR1 is MNHNS, CDR2 SASEGT. This CDR3 has 15 amino acids. Trimming at V came to 6 bases and at J to 5 bases, leaving 7 bases not matched to a gene. The CDR3 spells CASSETGGRTGELFF. The CDR3 DNA sequence: TGTGCCAGCAGCGAAACAGGGGGCCGGACCGGGGAGCTGTTTTTT.

The chain joins TRBV20-1 to TRBJ2-3; D not resolved. Trimming removed 6 bases at V and 4 bases at J, with 20 bases between. The CDR3 is made up of 15 amino acids. CDR1 is DFQATT, CDR2 SNEGSKA, per germline (reference sequence). CDR3 bases: TGCAGTGCGAAACCGAGAACCCTTATCCCAGATACGCAGTATTTT. It codes for CSAKPRTLIPDTQYF.

The chain links TRBV20-1 to TRBJ1-1; the D is unclear. Trimming stripped 4 bases from V and 4 bases from J, with 10 bases between. The CDR3 sequence is 12 residues long. In germline, CDR1 is DFQATT, CDR2 SNEGSKA (reference sequence). CDR3 amino acids: CSANEYGTEAFF. The DNA of the CDR3 is TGCAGTGCTAATGAATATGGCACTGAAGCTTTCTTT.

The sample holds many counts of this clonotype. This chain links TRBV2 with TRBJ2-3; 9 bases are shared with TRBD2. The V gene's germline CDR1 is SNHLY and CDR2 FYNNEI. The ends lost 2 bases at V and 4 bases at J; junction bases unmatched: 4. The CDR3 runs to 15 residues. The CDR3 sequence: CASSESGRISDTQYF. CDR3 nucleotide sequence: TGTGCCAGCAGTGAAAGCGGGAGGATATCAGATACGCAGTATTTT.

This clonotype was found many times. The rearrangement uses TRBV7-2 and TRBJ2-1, with D possibly TRBD1 on 6 matching bases. The CDR3 consists of 14 residues. Trimming left V 1 base short and J 4 bases short, with 8 bases between. In germline, CDR1 is SGHTA, CDR2 FQGNSA. CDR3 DNA sequence: TGTGCCAGCAGCTTAGACAGGGCGTACAATGAGCAGTTCTTC. Protein: CASSLDRAYNEQFF.